The TCR beta chain under discussion was sequenced for a study of blood T cell repertoires in COVID-19 (dated by TCRdb to about 2020). The study in broad terms: The collaborator samples originated in the United States, Italy and Spain and spanned the acute and convalescent phases of COVID-19. The material from the prospective study consisted of cDNA or gDNA derived from T cells, B-cell-depleted T cells, or PBMCs. Deeply sampled blood TCRbeta repertoires from subjects exposed to, actively infected with, or recovered from COVID-19 were included in the dataset. The repertoires were released in a freely available public database meant as a resource for research on the immune response to SARS-CoV-2. The samples were drawn from two sources: the first 160 participants of the ongoing ImmuneRACE study, and 1,254 subjects contributed by 6 global collaborators. Nearly every sample came with metadata listing a de-identified subject ID, COVID-19 status, age in years and sex. Where available, HLA class I and class II types were obtained from metadata supplied by the sample provider rather than from assay-based typing. Study-wide findings and limitations: The amount of clinical and demographic metadata varied by source and participant and was provided uncurated.

The junction carries 16 bases between V and J, which are trimmed by 4 bases and 0 bases respectively. CDR1 is given as SGHTA and CDR2 as FQGNSA, both from the germline V gene. The CDR3 spans 17 residues, from the cysteine through the phenylalanine. The retained sequence is limited to the CDR3, 51 bases, with the frame set at the first base. The collaborating institutions used their own protocols to collect whole blood in K2EDTA tubes. For TCRbeta analysis, collaborators shipped samples as frozen whole blood, isolated PBMCs, or DNA extracted from either of those sample types. The immunoSEQ Assay, a bias-controlled multiplex PCR, was used to amplify TCRbeta CDR3 regions from genomic DNA. In the authors' own workflow: The number of nucleated cells in each sample was estimated by amplification of reference gene primers within the assay. To quantify the absolute abundance of each unique TCRbeta CDR3 rearrangement, sequence reads were collapsed and filtered. For each sample, productive Simpson clonality was calculated by taking the square root of Simpson's diversity index across productive rearrangements. TCRdb holds this immuneACCESS table with in-frame rearrangements only. Some clones are missing; in checked studies, unresolved V genes explain under half, and the rest has no known cause. The V and J calls and clone size were taken over from that table, and D and trimming were inferred from the DNA. This sample comprises about 270,000 clones, 80% to 90% of them detected only once. In total, the top ten clones hold 11% of the sample.

To note about this clone: There is no known antigen for this receptor. No qualities accompany the bases; no much larger clone lies one base away.

Material for sequencing was peripheral blood. The TCR originated in a woman between 70 and 85 years old with acute or convalescent COVID-19. This sequence uses TRBV7-2 and TRBJ2-1; 7 matching bases give a weak D call of TRBD2. The DNA is TGTGCCAGCAGCTCCGGAGGGAGGGGGAGCTCCTACAATGAGCAGTTCTTC. Translated, this gives CASSSGGRGSSYNEQFF.